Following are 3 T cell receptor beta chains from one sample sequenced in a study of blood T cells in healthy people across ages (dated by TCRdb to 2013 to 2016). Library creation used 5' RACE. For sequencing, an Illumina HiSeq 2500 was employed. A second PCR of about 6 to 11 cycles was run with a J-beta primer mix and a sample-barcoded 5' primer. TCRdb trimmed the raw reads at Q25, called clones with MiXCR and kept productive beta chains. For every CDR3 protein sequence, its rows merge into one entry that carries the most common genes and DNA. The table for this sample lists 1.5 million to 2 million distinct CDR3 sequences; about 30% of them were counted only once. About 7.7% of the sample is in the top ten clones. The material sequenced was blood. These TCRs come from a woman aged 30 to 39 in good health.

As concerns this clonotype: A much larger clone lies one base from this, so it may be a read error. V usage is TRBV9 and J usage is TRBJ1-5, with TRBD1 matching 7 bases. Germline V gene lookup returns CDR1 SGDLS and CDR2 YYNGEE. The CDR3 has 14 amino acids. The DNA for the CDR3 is TGTGCCAGCGGCGTAGGGGACAGCCATCAGCCCCAGCATTTT. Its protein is CASGVGDSHQPQHF.

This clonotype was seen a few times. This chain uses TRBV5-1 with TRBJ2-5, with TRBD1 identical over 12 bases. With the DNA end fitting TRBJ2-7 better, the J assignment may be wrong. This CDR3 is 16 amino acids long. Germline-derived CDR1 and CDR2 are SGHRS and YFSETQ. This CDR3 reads CASSRAGTGGAGEQYF. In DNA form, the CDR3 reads TGCGCCAGCAGCCGCGCCGGGACAGGGGGCGCGGGCGAGCAGTACTTC.

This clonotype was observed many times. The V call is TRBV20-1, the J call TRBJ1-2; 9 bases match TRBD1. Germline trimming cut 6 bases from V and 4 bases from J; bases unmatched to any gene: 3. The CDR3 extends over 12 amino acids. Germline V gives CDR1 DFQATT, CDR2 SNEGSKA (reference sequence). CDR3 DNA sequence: TGCAGTGCCCTGGACAGGGGCTATGGCTACACCTTC. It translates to CSALDRGYGYTF.